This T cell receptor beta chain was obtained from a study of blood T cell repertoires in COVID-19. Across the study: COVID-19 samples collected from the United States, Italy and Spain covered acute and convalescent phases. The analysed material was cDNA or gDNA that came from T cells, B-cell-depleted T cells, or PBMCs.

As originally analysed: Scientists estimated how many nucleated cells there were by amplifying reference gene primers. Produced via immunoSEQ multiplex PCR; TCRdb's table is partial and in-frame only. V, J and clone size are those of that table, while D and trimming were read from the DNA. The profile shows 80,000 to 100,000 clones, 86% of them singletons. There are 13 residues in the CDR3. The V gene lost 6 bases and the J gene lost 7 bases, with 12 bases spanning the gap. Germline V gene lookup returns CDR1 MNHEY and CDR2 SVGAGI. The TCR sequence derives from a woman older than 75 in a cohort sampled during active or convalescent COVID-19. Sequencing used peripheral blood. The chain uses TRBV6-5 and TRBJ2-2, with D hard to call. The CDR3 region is CASSYHSLGELFF. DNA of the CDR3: TGTGCCAGCAGCTACCACAGCCTCGGGGAGCTGTTTTTT.